Listed below are T cell receptor beta chains from one sample, sequenced in a study of blood T cell repertoires in COVID-19. Method: immunoSEQ multiplex PCR; TCRdb's copy keeps in-frame clones and lacks some. The sample holds 200,000 to 250,000 clones, about four fifths seen once. Sequencing was carried out using peripheral blood. These receptors all stem from a woman of 80 years or more with COVID-19, enrolled during active disease. Both conserved end residues are part of each CDR3. Fields, in order: J gene, clone size, V gene, CDR3 protein. Not every row has a clone size; where given, it reads once, few, many or a size class.

TRBJ2-7 - TRBV12-3/TRBV12-4 CASGTGGRYEQYF
TRBJ2-1 - TRBV4-1 CASSQRPGGPTGEQFF
TRBJ1-1 - TRBV12-5 CASGDSTGNTEAFF
TRBJ2-4 - TRBV19 CASSMNSAKNIQYF
TRBJ2-3 - TRBV27 CASRPSPGHLTQYF
TRBJ2-3 - TRBV7-9 CASSFTGGADTQYF
TRBJ1-5 once TRBV9 CASSVALSNQPQHF
TRBJ2-7 - TRBV19 CATAGTGGLGEQYF
TRBJ2-7 - TRBV7-9 CASSSRLVYEQYF
TRBJ2-7 - TRBV3-1/TRBV3-2 CASSQRDRGVYEQYF
TRBJ2-7 once TRBV5-1 CASSLLSGQTYEQYF
TRBJ2-5 - TRBV6-5 CASTRVGTSETQYF
TRBJ2-1 - TRBV19 CASTPGTSGYNEQFF
TRBJ1-4 - TRBV7-8 CASSSGTGGYEKLFF
TRBJ2-1 - TRBV3-1/TRBV3-2 CASSRGGTFDNEQFF
TRBJ1-1 - TRBV19 CASSIQGSGTEAFF
TRBJ2-3 - TRBV3-1/TRBV3-2 CASSGSGSTDTQYF
TRBJ1-2 - TRBV2 CASRGQVRGNGYTF
TRBJ1-1 once TRBV6-5 CASSRPPGANTEAFF
TRBJ1-2 - TRBV18 CASSSTGKSGYTF
TRBJ2-2 - TRBV6-6 CASSRRDYQFANTGELFF
TRBJ2-7 - TRBV5-1 CARGGPRSSSYEQYF
TRBJ1-1 once TRBV2 CASSEEGQGNTEAFF
TRBJ1-5 - TRBV10-3 CAISESGGSGNQPQHF
TRBJ1-6 - TRBV21-1 CAAPLPIGSSSYNSPLHF
TRBJ1-2 - TRBV18 CASSPYRDYGYTF
TRBJ1-2 - TRBV28 CASRPRANTVNYGYTF
TRBJ1-1 - TRBV3-1/TRBV3-2 CASSPMGRGEAFF
TRBJ2-1 few TRBV6-2/TRBV6-3 CASSARGGGYNEQFF
TRBJ2-3 few TRBV6-2/TRBV6-3 CASSPILREGSDTQYF
TRBJ2-1 - TRBV28 CASIRSLTLNEQFF
TRBJ1-2 - TRBV7-8 CASSRVTGNYGYTF
TRBJ1-1 - TRBV6-5 CASSIHRDTEAFF
TRBJ1-6 - TRBV5-1 CASSFEGNNSPLHF
TRBJ1-5 once TRBV5-8 CASSSQGQDNQPQHF
TRBJ1-1 - TRBV5-1 CASSPGTRGSEAFF
TRBJ1-2 - TRBV6-1 CASSERIGAIYGYTF
TRBJ1-5 - TRBV3-1/TRBV3-2 CASSQDSGGLNQPQHF
TRBJ1-2 - TRBV6-1 CASSAWDRASGYGYTF
TRBJ1-1 - TRBV6-5 CASKAMAGNTEAFF
TRBJ2-7 - TRBV12-5 CASVKGASYEQYF
TRBJ1-1 - TRBV19 CASSATGRGRAASDAFF
TRBJ2-1 - TRBV12-5 CASGSGGSYNEQFF
TRBJ1-1 - TRBV18 CASSPEWTEAFF
TRBJ1-3 - TRBV18 CASSPPSMKGSTIYF
TRBJ2-2 - TRBV5-1 CASSDGTVNTGELFF
TRBJ2-1 once TRBV4-1 CASSVTGDFEQFF